Following are 24 T cell receptor beta chains from one sample sequenced in a study of blood T cell repertoires in COVID-19. Data came from immunoSEQ multiplex PCR; TCRdb stores just in-frame clones and leaves some out. This sample has 65,000 to 85,000 clones, with 85% to 90% found just once. Sequencing was carried out using peripheral blood. The receptors come from a man between 45 and 60 years old with active COVID-19.

The chain joins TRBV11-2 to TRBJ2-5; 12 nucleotides match TRBD2. CDR3 length equals 15 residues. CDR1 SGHAT and CDR2 FQNNGV come from the germline V gene. Unmatched junction bases numbered 5, after V lost 4 bases and J lost 5 bases. CDR3 DNA: TGTGCCAGCAGCTCTAGCGGGGGGGCCGGGGAGACCCAGTACTTC. Its translation is CASSSSGGAGETQYF.

This rearrangement joins TRBV11-2 to TRBJ2-7; 7 nucleotides match TRBD2. Trimming took 3 bases from V and 0 from J; bases not matched to a gene: 5. The CDR3 extends over 15 amino acids. Per the germline V gene, CDR1 is SGHAT and CDR2 is FQNNGV. In DNA, the CDR3 is TGTGCCAGCAGCTTCACGGGGGGTAGCTCCTACGAGCAGTACTTC. Residues: CASSFTGGSSYEQYF.

Only one count was recorded for this clone. The J gene is TRBJ2-2, the V gene TRBV5-1; 10 positions match TRBD2. Germline loops: CDR1 SGHRS, CDR2 YFSETQ. CDR3 length: 14 amino acids. Germline trimming cut 3 bases from V and 16 bases from J; bases unmatched to any gene: 12. In DNA form, the CDR3 reads TGCGCCAGCAGCTCGGACGGAAGCGGGGGGGCAGCGTTTTTT. Its protein product is CASSSDGSGGAAFF.

This rearrangement joins TRBV24-1 to TRBJ1-2; 8 bases align to TRBD1. CDR3 length equals 15 residues. The ends lost 7 bases at V and 7 bases at J; junction bases unmatched: 13. Germline V gene lookup returns CDR1 KGHDR and CDR2 SFDVKD. CDR3 sequence reads: CATSPTGQGFGGYTF. CDR3 in DNA: TGTGCCACCAGCCCGACAGGACAGGGTTTTGGTGGCTACACCTTC.

This chain joins TRBV5-1 and TRBJ1-2; unclear D gene. V lost 3 bases, J lost 4 bases, and 16 bases lay in between. This CDR3 contains 15 residues. The germline gives CDR1 SGHRS, CDR2 YFSETQ. In DNA form, the CDR3 reads TGCGCCAGCAGCTGGGCCCCTGACAAGCTCTATGGCTACACCTTC. Its translation: CASSWAPDKLYGYTF.

The chain couples TRBV28 to TRBJ1-5; a weak D match, TRBD1 (6 bases). Germline lookup yields CDR1 MDHEN and CDR2 SYDVKM. V was clipped by 5 bases and J by 7 bases, with 18 bases between them. The CDR3 spans 15 residues. CDR3 coding DNA: TGTGCCAGCAGTCCACTTCGGGGGGCGTACCAGCCCCAGCATTTT. Its protein product is CASSPLRGAYQPQHF.

The gene calls are TRBV19 and TRBJ1-2; D call uncertain. Germline loops: CDR1 LNHDA, CDR2 SQIVND (reference sequence). This CDR3 is built from 15 residues. Trimming left V 5 bases short and J 3 bases short, with 16 bases between. The CDR3, as DNA: TGTGCCAGTAGTGAAGGACTATCCCTTTACTATGGCTACACCTTC. This sequence encodes CASSEGLSLYYGYTF.

This clone was found a few times. The chain carries TRBV5-6 and TRBJ1-1; 7 bases line up with TRBD1. Germline CDR1 SGHDT, CDR2 YYEEEE. This CDR3 has 16 residues. V shed 2 bases and J 0 bases; nucleotides not matched to a gene: 7. The DNA for the CDR3 is TGTGCCAGCAGCTTAGGAGGGGGCTACATGAACACTGAAGCTTTCTTT. The encoded protein is CASSLGGGYMNTEAFF.

The chain combines TRBV7-2 with TRBJ2-3, with D perhaps matching TRBD2 (6 bases). In germline, CDR1 is SGHTA, CDR2 FQGNSA. The CDR3 loop spans 15 amino acids. Trimming stripped 3 bases from V and 1 base from J, with 11 bases between. This chain's CDR3 is CASSLAGTGTDTQYF. CDR3 DNA sequence: TGTGCCAGCAGCTTGGCGGGGACCGGCACAGATACGCAGTATTTT.

The chain links TRBV3-1 (or the pseudogene TRBV3-2) to TRBJ2-3; TRBD1 agrees at 9 bases. J gave up 6 bases and V 0 bases, and 7 bases lay outside the gene matches. CDR3 length equals 16 residues. Germline CDR1 LGHDT, CDR2 YNNKEL (reference sequence). In DNA, the CDR3 is TGTGCCAGCAGCCAAGATTGGGGACAGGGCTCCGATACGCAGTATTTT. Translated, it gives CASSQDWGQGSDTQYF.

The chain uses TRBV5-1 and TRBJ2-5; D is perhaps TRBD1 (5 bases). Germline CDR1 SGHRS, CDR2 YFSETQ. This CDR3 is built from 13 residues. Trimming took 0 bases from V and 13 from J, leaving 16 bases between them. The CDR3 bases are TGCGCCAGCAGCTTGGAACAGGCCTCGGGTCGGTACTTC. Residues: CASSLEQASGRYF.

V and J are TRBV5-1 and TRBJ1-2; a weak D match, TRBD1 (5 bases). CDR1 SGHRS and CDR2 YFSETQ come from the germline V gene. The ends were cut back, 2 bases at V and 3 bases at J, with 17 bases in the middle. The CDR3 covers 16 residues. This CDR3 is CASSLITGDPYYGYTF. The CDR3 region has the DNA TGCGCCAGCAGCTTAATTACAGGAGACCCTTACTATGGCTACACCTTC.

The chain recombines TRBV2 with TRBJ1-2; TRBD1 aligns across 7 bases. The CDR3 loop spans 15 amino acids. The V gene end was trimmed by 4 bases and the J gene end by 8 bases; junction bases not matched to a gene: 13. CDR1 SNHLY and CDR2 FYNNEI come from the germline V gene. In nucleotides, the CDR3 is TGTGCCAGCAGTGGATCGACAGGGACGGGACGCGGCTACACCTTC. It translates to CASSGSTGTGRGYTF.

The chain couples TRBV5-1 to TRBJ2-3; perhaps TRBD2 as D (6 bases). CDR3 length equals 14 residues. V was shortened by 0 bases and J by 6 bases, with 11 bases between the two germline ends. Germline CDR1 SGHRS, CDR2 YFSETQ. As DNA, the CDR3 is TGCGCCAGCAGCTTGGAGCGGGTTTTCGATACGCAGTATTTT. Protein sequence: CASSLERVFDTQYF. The entire variable domain, with the rest obtained from reference TRBV5-1 and TRBJ2-3, is as follows: KAGVTQTPRYLIKTRGQQVTLSCSPISGHRSVSWYQQTPGQGLQFLFEYFSETQRNKGNFPGRFSGRQFSNSRSEMNVSTLELGDSALYLCASSLERVFDTQYFGPGTRLTVL.

The V gene is TRBV3-1 (or the pseudogene TRBV3-2), the J gene TRBJ2-3, with 8 bases that match TRBD2. CDR1 is LGHDT and CDR2 is YNNKEL in the germline V gene (reference sequence). Trimming removed 0 bases from V and 1 base from J; junction bases left unmatched: 12. The CDR3 runs to 19 residues. CDR3 coding DNA: TGTGCCAGCAGCCAAGAGATAGCGGGGACTTCACTAGGCACAGATACGCAGTATTTT. Amino acid sequence: CASSQEIAGTSLGTDTQYF.

V usage is TRBV10-3 and J usage is TRBJ1-5; 8 nucleotides match TRBD1. This CDR3 has 13 residues. CDR1 and CDR2 (germline): ENHRY, SYGVKD. Germline trimming cut 10 bases from V and 5 bases from J; bases unmatched to any gene: 7. CDR3 amino acids: CATQGGRDQPQHF. The CDR3 DNA follows: TGTGCCACACAGGGGGGTCGGGATCAGCCCCAGCATTTT.

J is TRBJ1-4 and V is TRBV2; D is unclear. The germline CDR1 and CDR2 sequences are SNHLY and FYNNEI. This CDR3 region has 12 residues. Trimming stripped 2 bases from V and 7 bases from J, with 5 bases between. For the CDR3, the DNA is TGTGCCAGCAGTGAAAGAGGTGAAAAACTGTTTTTT. Protein sequence: CASSERGEKLFF.

The DNA of the CDR3 is TGTGCCAGCAGTTTAACAGGGTGGGACGAGCAGTACTTC. Protein: CASSLTGWDEQYF. The rearrangement joins TRBV27 to TRBJ2-7; weak D call: TRBD1 (6 bases). Germline V gene data show CDR1 as MNHEY and CDR2 as SMNVEV (reference sequence). The CDR3 sequence is 13 residues long. V dropped 2 bases and J dropped 5 bases, with 10 bases sitting between them.

The genes are TRBV18 and TRBJ2-1, with no clear D. V was cut by 3 bases and J by 9 bases, with 6 bases left in between. Germline CDR1 KGHSH, CDR2 LQKENI. The CDR3 runs to 11 residues. The CDR3 loop reads CASSPVLEQFF. CDR3 nucleotide sequence: TGTGCCAGCTCACCGGTACTTGAGCAGTTCTTC.

This chain joins TRBV19 and TRBJ2-7; D might be TRBD2 (6 bases). V was trimmed by 1 base and J by 5 bases, leaving 6 bases between them. This CDR3 region has 12 residues. From germline, CDR1 is LNHDA and CDR2 SQIVND (reference sequence). CDR3 bases: TGTGCCAGTAGTATAGGGGGGGACGAGCAGTACTTC. Translating it yields CASSIGGDEQYF. The variable domain in full, completed from reference TRBV19 and TRBJ2-7, reads DGGITQSPKYLFRKEGQNVTLSCEQNLNHDAMYWYRQDPGQGLRLIYYSQIVNDFQKGDIAEGYSVSREKKESFPLTVTSAQKNPTAFYLCASSIGGDEQYFGPGTRLTVT.

This chain connects TRBV4-3 to TRBJ2-7; 7 bases match TRBD1. CDR1 LGHNA and CDR2 YSLEER come from the germline V gene. V shed 0 bases, J shed 2 bases, and the junction held 4 bases outside the gene matches. The CDR3 loop spans 15 amino acids. The CDR3 DNA sequence: TGCGCCAGCAGCCAAGAGGTCGACAGGGCCTACGAGCAGTACTTC. Protein: CASSQEVDRAYEQYF.

The CDR3 nucleotides read TGTGCCACCCTCGCCTGGGGGGTAACCTCGGGTTCACCCCTCCACTTT. Its protein product is CATLAWGVTSGSPLHF. The V and J genes are TRBV10-3 and TRBJ1-6; the D gene is possibly TRBD1 (5 bases). The germline V gene has CDR1 ENHRY and CDR2 SYGVKD. Trimming took off 10 bases at V and 9 bases at J, with 25 bases between the two ends. The CDR3 sequence is 16 residues long.

The CDR3 region has the DNA TGTGCCAGCAGTTTATTGCGGGGGGCGGGTACTGAAGCTTTCTTT. Its protein is CASSLLRGAGTEAFF. The chain is built from TRBV28 and TRBJ1-1; D is possibly TRBD1 (6 bases). The CDR3 covers 15 residues. V was trimmed by 1 base and J by 5 bases, leaving 14 bases between them. CDR1 is MDHEN and CDR2 is SYDVKM in the germline V gene.

The J gene is TRBJ2-1, the V gene TRBV19, with 8 bases aligning to TRBD1. Per the germline V gene, CDR1 is LNHDA and CDR2 is SQIVND (reference sequence). With V trimmed by 6 bases and J by 1 base, 5 bases remained unmatched. The CDR3 totals 15 residues. The CDR3 sequence: CASRGDRGSYNEQFF. The CDR3, as DNA: TGTGCCAGTAGGGGAGACAGGGGATCCTACAATGAGCAGTTCTTC.